This T cell receptor (beta chain) is drawn from a study of T cells in Graves' hyperthyroidism and ophthalmopathy (dated by TCRdb to the late 2010s). With regard to the full study: Peripheral blood samples were taken at the time of initial diagnosis, prior to any treatment. Whether ophthalmopathy could be predicted prospectively was tested in an independent validation cohort made up of approximately 19 hyperthyroidism patients plus 17 patients who later progressed to ophthalmopathy. TCR Vbeta CDR3 sequencing of some 140 peripheral blood samples (around 45 ophthalmopathy, around 80 hyperthyroidism and about 17 progressor patients) is reported in the paper. For training and testing, the 100 or so patients in the discovery cohort were randomly divided in a 7:3 ratio. TCR V-J signatures able to tell the groups apart were searched for in a discovery cohort of 90 to 100 patients, of whom more than 40 had Graves' ophthalmopathy and roughly 58 had stable Graves' hyperthyroidism. In about 6 Graves' hyperthyroidism patients, the study also compared T-cell repertoires from thyroid tissue with T-cell repertoires from blood. After sampling, hyperthyroidism patients received methimazole starting at 30 mg daily, and ophthalmopathy patients received high-dose intravenous methylprednisolone. Study-wide conclusions, independent of this receptor: Most expanded thyroid clonotypes (frequency above 0.001) were also found in blood, which suggests that blood repertoires may mirror thyroid immune responses. In validation, progression to ophthalmopathy was predicted by the model with 70.59% sensitivity and roughly 72% specificity, a median of 6.5 months before onset. No statistical method was used to set the sample size in advance, and investigators knew the group allocation. In cross-validation, a model built on a 13 V-J signature told ophthalmopathy apart from stable hyperthyroidism with approximately 90% sensitivity and about 81% specificity, and in testing the same model reached 80%/75%.

This clonotype was observed many times. There is no known antigen for this receptor. Nothing much larger sits one base from this clone, and base qualities are not available. Ophthalmopathy patients had moderately to severely active disease, Clinical Activity Score of at least 3, NOSPECS grade of at least 4, and duration under 3 months. Any patient with an uncontrolled infection, another autoimmune disease, pregnancy or lactation was excluded. Diagnoses were based on clinical symptoms, serum thyroxine and TRAb, thyroid ultrasound and orbital computed tomography. Ficoll-Paque density gradient centrifugation was used to isolate PBMCs from about 9 ml of fresh peripheral blood. Trizol reagent was used to extract total RNA, and RNA quality was then checked on an Agilent 2100 Bioanalyzer. Amplification of TCR beta CDR3 regions was carried out from RNA transcripts. A first-round RT-PCR of the TCR CDR3 used the HTBI primer set with the Qiagen OneStep RT-PCR kit. A second multiplex PCR round built the libraries, followed by size selection and purification. The libraries were sequenced on an Illumina HiSeq2000 using paired-end 100 bp reads. The authors' analysis ran thus. SOAPnuke was used to process the raw data, removing reads that contained adapters or uncalled bases, had a mean Phred below 15, or lacked an exact match to the constant primer or identifier. High-quality paired reads were merged using COPE v1.2.5, and each unique nucleotide sequence was defined as a clonotype. MiTCR v1.1 was used to align the clonotypes against IMGT TRBV, TRBD and TRBJ reference segments. The analysis included only V-J combinations with a frequency above 0.0001, which together covered approximately 99% of the repertoires. A TCS score was defined as the ratio between F50 (clonal expansion) and ExV (chaos), using BLOSUM62-based TCRdist between CDR3 peptides within each V-J. Welch's t-statistics and random forest reduced 500 to 550 V-J features to about 12, which were used in a naive Bayes classifier (R e1071). The public reads were run again by TCRdb, first through fastp at Q25 and then through MiXCR, and only productive beta chains were kept. A single entry per CDR3 protein holds the most common genes and DNA from its merged rows. Clone size and V and J calls follow TCRdb, not the original study. The sample profile shows 300,000 to 450,000 distinct CDR3 sequences; roughly 18% of them were found once. The leading ten clones occupy 40% of the sample.

The sequence came from a man aged 18 to 29 with Graves' ophthalmopathy. Material: blood.

The CDR3 corresponds to CASSQESGRLSGYTF. The nucleotides are TGTGCCAGCAGCCAAGAGTCAGGGAGGTTAAGTGGCTACACCTTC. The chain links TRBV3-1 with TRBJ1-2, with a weak D call of TRBD1 (5 bases match). CDR1 and CDR2 are drawn from the germline V gene (reference sequence): LGHDT, YNNKEL. The germline ends are 15 bases apart after V is trimmed by 0 bases and J by 7 bases. The CDR3 runs 15 residues from the cysteine to the phenylalanine. CDR3 DNA only is kept here, 45 bases in frame from base 1.